This T cell receptor beta chain was retrieved from a study of immune evolution from preneoplasia to lung adenocarcinoma. Produced via immunoSEQ multiplex PCR; TCRdb's table is partial and in-frame only. The data show 14,000 to 15,000 clones, about four fifths seen once. Germline CDR1 and CDR2: LNHDA and SQIVND (reference sequence). After removal of 3 bases from V and 0 bases from J, the junction contained 14 bases not matched to a gene. The CDR3 runs to 19 residues. The TCR comes from a person aged 55-80 years with lung adenocarcinoma. This chain connects TRBV19 to TRBJ2-1; the match to TRBD2 covers 7 bases. Sequenced sample: FFPE minimally invasive lung adenocarcinoma tissue. Here the CDR3 DNA reads TGTGCCAGTAGTATCTTGGCTAGCGGCCATTCTAACTCCTACAATGAGCAGTTCTTC. The encoded protein is CASSILASGHSNSYNEQFF.